The entry that follows covers one T cell receptor beta chain sequence. Authors' analysis steps: Amplifying reference gene primers gave estimates of nucleated cell counts. TCRdb's table, derived via immunoSEQ multiplex PCR, lists solely in-frame clones and lacks some. The V and J calls and the clone size are those of that table, but D and trimming were determined from the DNA. The table lists 80,000 to 95,000 clones, roughly 84% of them singletons. The data derive from a study of blood T cell repertoires in COVID-19. Study details: Some COVID-19 samples were acute and others convalescent; all came from the United States, Italy and Spain.

V lost 6 bases to trimming and J lost 1 base, with 9 bases between them. The germline V gene has CDR1 MDHEN and CDR2 SYDVKM. This CDR3 region has 13 residues. V usage is TRBV28 and J usage is TRBJ1-1, with a possible D match to TRBD1 (5 bases). The sample was peripheral blood. The sequence was obtained from a human donor in a cohort sampled during active COVID-19. The CDR3 loop is CASSLTGNTEAFF. The CDR3 DNA follows: TGTGCCAGCAGCTTAACAGGGAACACTGAAGCTTTCTTT.